One T cell receptor beta chain is described in this entry. Assay: immunoSEQ multiplex PCR; the TCRdb copy retains only in-frame clones and omits some. The table shows roughly 96,000 clones, with more than 75% occurring only once. The CDR3 sequence is 15 residues long. Germline V CDR1 and CDR2: SNHLY, FYNNEI. V lost 7 bases and J lost 4; bases outside the gene matches: 10. The entry originates in a study of blood T cell repertoires in COVID-19. This chain connects TRBV2 to TRBJ1-5, with TRBD1 identical over 7 bases. The TCR originated in an elderly man with acute or convalescent COVID-19. Sequenced sample: peripheral blood. This CDR3 is CASTHRTGANQPQHF. Written as DNA, the CDR3 is TGTGCCAGCACCCACCGGACAGGAGCTAATCAGCCCCAGCATTTT.